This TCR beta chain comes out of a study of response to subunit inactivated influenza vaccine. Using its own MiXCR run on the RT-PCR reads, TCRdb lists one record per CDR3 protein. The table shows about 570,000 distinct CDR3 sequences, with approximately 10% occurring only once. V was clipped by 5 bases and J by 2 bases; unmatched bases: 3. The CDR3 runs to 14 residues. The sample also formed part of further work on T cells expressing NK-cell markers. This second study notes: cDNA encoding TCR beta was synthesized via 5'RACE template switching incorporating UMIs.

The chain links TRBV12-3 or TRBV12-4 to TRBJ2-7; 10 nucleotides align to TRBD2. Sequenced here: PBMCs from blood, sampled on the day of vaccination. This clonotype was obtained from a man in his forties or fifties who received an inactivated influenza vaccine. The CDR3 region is CASSNGTSAYEQYF. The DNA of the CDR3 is TGTGCCAGCAGTAACGGGACTAGCGCCTACGAGCAGTACTTC.